This T cell receptor beta chain was observed in a study of blood T cell repertoires in COVID-19. Study details: Both acute and convalescent COVID-19 samples were obtained from the United States, Italy and Spain. PBMCs, B-cell-depleted T cells, or T cells provided the cDNA or gDNA that made up the material.

V was shortened by 4 bases and J by 2 bases, with 14 bases between the two germline ends. This CDR3 contains 16 residues. Germline CDR1 reads LGHDT; CDR2 reads YNNKEL (reference sequence). In the authors' methods: Amplification from reference gene primers served as the basis for estimated nucleated cell counts. This table comes from immunoSEQ multiplex PCR, and its TCRdb copy is limited to in-frame clones, with some not included. The V and J calls and clone size come from that table; D and trimming were worked out from the DNA. The data show around 170,000 clones, around 88% seen once. This TCR was recovered from a woman aged 25 to 39 with acute or convalescent COVID-19. The chain joins TRBV3-1 (or the pseudogene TRBV3-2) to TRBJ2-2, with D possibly TRBD2 on 5 matching bases. Source material: peripheral blood. The chain's CDR3 is CASSLQGLANTGELFF. Written as DNA, the CDR3 is TGTGCCAGCAGCCTCCAAGGACTCGCAAACACCGGGGAGCTGTTTTTT.